This T cell receptor (beta chain) was sequenced for a study of preoperative IRX-2 immunotherapy in early breast cancer. CDR1 and CDR2 (germline): SQVTM, ANQGSEA. Trimming pared 7 bases from V and 0 bases from J, leaving 9 bases between. The CDR3 is 12 amino acids. The table lists this clone with a count of one. The treatment here: preoperative locoregional IRX-2 cytokine immunotherapy. Samples came from a phase Ib trial of preoperative locoregional IRX-2 cytokine immunotherapy. This table comes from immunoSEQ multiplex PCR, and its TCRdb copy is limited to in-frame clones, with some not included. Of about 1,200 clones listed, roughly 75% are singletons.

The chain carries TRBV29-1 and TRBJ1-1, with unresolved D. This receptor was taken from a human donor with breast cancer. The sample in question was tumor tissue, obtained after IRX-2 immunotherapy. The CDR3 here is CSGTVVNTEAFF. As DNA, the CDR3 is TGCAGCGGCACCGTCGTGAACACTGAAGCTTTCTTT.